This T cell receptor (beta chain) stems from a study of blood T cell repertoires in COVID-19. With 5 bases removed from V and 8 bases from J, the gap between germline ends came to 13 bases. The CDR3 runs to 13 residues. Germline values: CDR1 SGHNT, CDR2 YENEEA. Measured with immunoSEQ multiplex PCR; TCRdb has only the in-frame clones, and not every one. The data show over 150,000 clones, with roughly 83% seen just once and around an eighth held by the top ten. This receptor was taken from a man aged 18 to 30 with active or convalescent COVID-19. Input material: peripheral blood. The chain is built from TRBV11-3 and TRBJ2-1, with D maybe TRBD2 (6 bases). CDR3 sequence reads: CASSPGREDEQFF. The DNA for the CDR3 is TGTGCCAGCAGCCCTGGCAGGGAGGATGAGCAGTTCTTC.